A selection of T cell receptor beta chains follows, all from one sample in a study of Graves' ophthalmopathy and Graves' hyperthyroidism. TCRdb reprocessed the multiplex PCR reads via MiXCR and lists one record per CDR3 protein. The repertoire holds 660,000 or so distinct CDR3 sequences, with roughly 41% as singletons. The specimen was peripheral blood. These receptor sequences come from an adult man with Graves' ophthalmopathy. CDR3s include the opening cysteine and the closing phenylalanine or tryptophan. A D gene is named only where the DNA matches it firmly. Expanded clones are given a class, and other clones once, few, many or no size at all.

>TRBJ2-6|-|TRBD2|TRBV29-1
TGCAGCGTTGGGACTAGCCGGACACATGCCTCTGGGGCCAACGTCCTGACTTTC
CSVGTSRTHASGANVLTF
>TRBJ2-2|many|-|TRBV19
TGTGCCAGTAGAGAGACGGACGCGAACACCGGGGAGCTGTTTTTT
CASRETDANTGELFF
>TRBJ1-5|many|-|TRBV10-3
TGTGCCATCAGTGAGTCGAGGGCTACGGATGGCAATCAGCCCCAGCATTTT
CAISESRATDGNQPQHF
>TRBJ1-1|many|-|TRBV2
TGTGCCAGCAGTACCCTTACCACCTACACTGAAGCTTTCTTT
CASSTLTTYTEAFF
>TRBJ1-4|many|-|TRBV12-3/TRBV12-4
TGTGCCAGCAGTTTCCGGCAGGGTGAGGAAAAACTGTTTTTT
CASSFRQGEEKLFF
>TRBJ2-7|many|TRBD2|TRBV29-1
TGCAGCGCCAGGGTGCGGGAGGGCTCCTCCTACGAGCAGTACTTC
CSARVREGSSYEQYF
>TRBJ2-3|few|TRBD2|TRBV25-1
TGTGCCAGCAGTGAAGAGCTAGCGGAATCCACAGATACGCAGTATTTT
CASSEELAESTDTQYF
>TRBJ1-1|-|-|TRBV12-3/TRBV12-4
TGTGCCAGCAGTCCTAATATAGGCGGGAGGGCTGAAGCTTTCTTT
CASSPNIGGRAEAFF
>TRBJ1-2|many|-|TRBV12-3/TRBV12-4
TGTGCCAGCAGCCACCGGGACTCGGCAGGGAGTAACACCTTC
CASSHRDSAGSNTF
>TRBJ1-1|many|-|TRBV6-5
TGTGCCAGCAGTTACCCAGATGGGTTCGCTGAAGCTTTCTTT
CASSYPDGFAEAFF
>TRBJ2-2|-|-|TRBV9
TGTGCCAGCAGCGTATGGGATGCCGGGGAGCTGTTTTTT
CASSVWDAGELFF
>TRBJ1-2|once|TRBD1|TRBV15
TGTGCCACCAGCGCGGGACAGGGTAGGGGCTACACCTTT
CATSAGQGRGYTF
>TRBJ1-6|-|-|TRBV10-3
TGTGCCATCACCCCGGGGGCTCTAATCGAACCCCTCCACTTT
CAITPGALIEPLHF
>TRBJ2-5|-|TRBD2|TRBV7-9
TGTGCCAGCAGCCCGTGGACTAGCGGAGAGACCCAGTACTTC
CASSPWTSGETQYF
>TRBJ1-6|many|-|TRBV9
TGTGCCAGCAGCGTAGCCAATAATTCACCCCTCCACTTT
CASSVANNSPLHF
>TRBJ2-7|many|-|TRBV7-8
TGTGCCAGCAGCTTAGGACAGGAAAAAACCTACGAGCAGTACTTC
CASSLGQEKTYEQYF
>TRBJ2-3|few|-|TRBV29-1
TGCCCCCCCCCGTCCGATACGCAGTATTTT
CPPPSDTQYF
>TRBJ2-5|-|-|TRBV29-1
TGCAGCGTTGAACAGGGGGAGACCCAGTACTTC
CSVEQGETQYF
>TRBJ2-2|few|TRBD2|TRBV19
TGTGCCAGTAGTATTGGACTAGCGGGGGGGCATTGGGACACCGGGGAGCTGTTTTTT
CASSIGLAGGHWDTGELFF
>TRBJ2-5|many|-|TRBV7-9
TGTGCCAGCACCTACAGGGATCAAGAGACCCAGTACTTC
CASTYRDQETQYF
>TRBJ2-5|many|-|TRBV15
TGTGCCACCAGCAGAGATCTTGGGCAAGAGACCCAGTACTTC
CATSRDLGQETQYF
>TRBJ2-7|many|-|TRBV20-1
TGCAGTGCTCACTTAGGAGGGGGGACGGTGGAGCAGTACTTC
CSAHLGGGTVEQYF
>TRBJ1-6|-|TRBD1|TRBV7-2
TGTGCCAGCAGCAGCCGGGACAGGGGGCCTTCACCCCTCCACTTT
CASSSRDRGPSPLHF
>TRBJ1-1|-|-|TRBV11-3
TGTGCCAGCAGCTGGGGTAGCACTGAAGCTTTCTTT
CASSWGSTEAFF
>TRBJ1-4|many|-|TRBV7-2
TGTGCCAGCAGCTCCGGACAGAATAATGAAAAACTGTTTTTT
CASSSGQNNEKLFF
>TRBJ2-7|-|TRBD1|TRBV15
TGTGCCACCAGCAGGCCGGGACAGGGGGCGCGCAGGCAGTACTTC
CATSRPGQGARRQYF
>TRBJ2-2|few|TRBD1|TRBV7-8
TGTGCCAGCAGCTCGACAGGGGGCGGGAGGTACACCGGGGAGCTGTTTTTT
CASSSTGGGRYTGELFF
>TRBJ2-5|-|-|TRBV11-3
TGTGCCAGCAGCTTAGGGGTAGGAGCGCAGACCCAGTACTTC
CASSLGVGAQTQYF
>TRBJ2-2|-|-|TRBV10-3
TGTGCCATCAGACAGGACAGCTCTGGGGAGCTGTTTTTT
CAIRQDSSGELFF
>TRBJ2-3|-|-|TRBV7-3
TGTGCCACCTTTCCAGATACGCAGTATTTT
CATFPDTQYF
>TRBJ1-6|many|-|TRBV5-1
TGCGCCAGCAGCGCCTCCGCGGCGCCTGATTCACCCCTCCACTTT
CASSASAAPDSPLHF
>TRBJ1-2|few|-|TRBV30
TGTGCCTGGAGGGCAGGGCCGGGCTACACCTTC
CAWRAGPGYTF
>TRBJ1-2|-|-|TRBV25-1
TGTGCCAGCAGTGAACCGGGGCTGGATGGCTACACCTTC
CASSEPGLDGYTF
>TRBJ1-2|many|-|TRBV2
TGTGCCAGCAGCCTTGCCGCTAGGCTCCCGCGATCGGGCTACACCTTC
CASSLAARLPRSGYTF